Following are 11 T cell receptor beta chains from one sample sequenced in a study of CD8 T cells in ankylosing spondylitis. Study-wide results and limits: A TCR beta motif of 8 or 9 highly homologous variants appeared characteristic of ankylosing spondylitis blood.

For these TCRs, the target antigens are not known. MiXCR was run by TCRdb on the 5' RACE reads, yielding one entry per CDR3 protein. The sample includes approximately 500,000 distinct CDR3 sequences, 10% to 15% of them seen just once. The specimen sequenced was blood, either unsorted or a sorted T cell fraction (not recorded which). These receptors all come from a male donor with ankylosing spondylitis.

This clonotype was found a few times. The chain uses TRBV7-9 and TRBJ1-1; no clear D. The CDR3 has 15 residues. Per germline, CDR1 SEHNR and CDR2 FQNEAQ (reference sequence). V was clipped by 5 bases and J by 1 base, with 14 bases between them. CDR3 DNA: TGTGCCAGCAGCCTATGGTCTGTTAAGAACACTGAAGCTTTCTTT. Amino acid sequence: CASSLWSVKNTEAFF.

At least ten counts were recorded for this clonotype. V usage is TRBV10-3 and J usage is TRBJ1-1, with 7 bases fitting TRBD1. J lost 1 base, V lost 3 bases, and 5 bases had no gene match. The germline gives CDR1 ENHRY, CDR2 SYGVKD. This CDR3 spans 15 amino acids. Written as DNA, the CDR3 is TGTGCCATCAGTGAAATGACAGGGTCGAACACTGAAGCTTTCTTT. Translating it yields CAISEMTGSNTEAFF.

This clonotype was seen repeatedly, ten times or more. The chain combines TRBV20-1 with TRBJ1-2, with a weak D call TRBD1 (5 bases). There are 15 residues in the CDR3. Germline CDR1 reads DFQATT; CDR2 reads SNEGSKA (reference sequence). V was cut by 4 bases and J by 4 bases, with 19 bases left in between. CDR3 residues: CSANPGGGNIYGYTF. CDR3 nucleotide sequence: TGCAGTGCTAATCCTGGGGGGGGTAATATCTATGGCTACACCTTC.

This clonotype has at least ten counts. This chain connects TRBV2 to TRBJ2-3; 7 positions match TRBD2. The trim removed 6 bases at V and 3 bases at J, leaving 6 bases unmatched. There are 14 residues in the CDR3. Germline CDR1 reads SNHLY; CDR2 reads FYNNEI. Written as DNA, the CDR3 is TGTGCCAGCAGCCAGCGGGATGGGACAGATACGCAGTATTTT. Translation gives CASSQRDGTDTQYF.

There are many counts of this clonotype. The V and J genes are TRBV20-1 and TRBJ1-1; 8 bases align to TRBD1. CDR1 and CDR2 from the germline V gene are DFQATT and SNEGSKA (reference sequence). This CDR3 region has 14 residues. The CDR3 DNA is TGCAGACCCCACGGACAGGGAAGGGACACTGAAGCTTTCTTT. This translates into CRPHGQGRDTEAFF.

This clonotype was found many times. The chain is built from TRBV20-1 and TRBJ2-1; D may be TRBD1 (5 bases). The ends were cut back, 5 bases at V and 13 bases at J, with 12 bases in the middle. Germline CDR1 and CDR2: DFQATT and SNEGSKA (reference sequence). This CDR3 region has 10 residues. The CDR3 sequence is CSAGGAQQFF. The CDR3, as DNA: TGCAGTGCTGGTGGGGCTCAACAGTTCTTC.

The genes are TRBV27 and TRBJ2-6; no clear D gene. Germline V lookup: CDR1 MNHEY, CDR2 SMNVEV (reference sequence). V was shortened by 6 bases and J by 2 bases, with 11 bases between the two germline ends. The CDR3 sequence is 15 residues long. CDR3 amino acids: CASSPTNPGANVLTF. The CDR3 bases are TGTGCCAGCAGCCCTACTAATCCTGGGGCCAACGTCCTGACTTTC.

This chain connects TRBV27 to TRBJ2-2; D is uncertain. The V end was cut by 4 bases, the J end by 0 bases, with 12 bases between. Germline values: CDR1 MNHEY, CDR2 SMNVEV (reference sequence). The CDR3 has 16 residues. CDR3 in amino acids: CASSSSRLANTGELFF. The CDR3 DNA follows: TGTGCCAGCAGTTCCTCGAGGTTAGCGAACACCGGGGAGCTGTTTTTT.

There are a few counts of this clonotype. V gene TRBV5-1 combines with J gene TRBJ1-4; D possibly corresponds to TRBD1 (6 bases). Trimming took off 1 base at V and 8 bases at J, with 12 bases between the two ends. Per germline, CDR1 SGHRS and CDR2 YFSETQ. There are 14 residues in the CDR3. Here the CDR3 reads CASSLPGGQEKLFF. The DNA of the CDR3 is TGCGCCAGCAGCTTGCCCGGGGGCCAGGAAAAACTGTTTTTT.

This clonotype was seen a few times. Here the CDR3 DNA reads TGTGCCATTGGGGGGGGGGACGAGCAGTACGTC. It encodes CAIGGGDEQYV. The V call is TRBV10-3, the J call TRBJ2-7; the match to TRBD2 covers 7 bases. J was trimmed by 5 bases and V by 9 bases; bases with no gene match: 4. The CDR3 loop spans 11 amino acids. CDR1 is ENHRY and CDR2 is SYGVKD in the germline V gene.

CDR3 DNA sequence: TGCAGCGGAAAATTTGGAAACACCATATATTTT. Translated: CSGKFGNTIYF. This chain joins TRBV29-1 and TRBJ1-3; D is uncertain. Germline V lookup: CDR1 SQVTM, CDR2 ANQGSEA. The CDR3 is 11 amino acids. Between the trimmed V and J ends, which lost 7 bases and 3 bases, there was a span of 7 bases.